The source of this T cell receptor beta chain is a study of shared clonotypes between healthy human individuals. Overall study: Plates per donor: three CD4 naive, three CD4 memory, two CD8 naive, one CD8 memory. Study findings and constraints: How much donors shared clonotypes was expected to be affected by sequencing depth. Memory subsets had estimated richness that was generally smaller than that of naive subsets.

With regard to this clone: No antigen is known for it.

Here immunoSEQ multiplex PCR was the method, and the copy in TCRdb shows in-frame clones only, minus some. This sample has around 2.5 million clones, with approximately 94% found just once. CDR1 and CDR2 (germline): GTSNPN, SVGIG (reference sequence). Trimming shortened V by 0 bases and J by 5 bases, and 17 bases separated the two germline ends. This CDR3 region has 16 residues. Sequenced input: naive CD4+ T cells from PBMCs. The subset is: CD45RA+ positively selected. This TCR came from a man between 18 and 35 years old in good health. Some clones in this sample may be carry-over from other donors' samples. The chain carries TRBV30 and TRBJ1-5; perhaps TRBD1 as D (6 bases). CDR3 nucleotides: TGTGCCTGGAGTGTTTTTGGCAGGGGATTAGATCAGCCCCAGCATTTT. It yields the protein CAWSVFGRGLDQPQHF.